This TCR beta chain was sequenced for a study of blood T cell repertoires in COVID-19 (dated by TCRdb to between 2020 and 2021). In the study overall: Collaborator samples came from the United States, Italy and Spain and covered acute and convalescent phases of COVID-19. Subjects who had been exposed to COVID-19, were actively infected with it, or had recovered from it provided the deeply sampled blood TCRbeta repertoires that made up the dataset. The prospective study material was composed of cDNA or gDNA derived from T cells, B-cell-depleted T cells, or PBMCs. Where available, HLA class I and class II types were obtained from metadata supplied by the sample provider rather than from assay-based typing. The samples were drawn from the first 160 participants of the ongoing ImmuneRACE study and from 950 to 1,500 subjects provided by 6 global collaborators. A de-identified subject ID, COVID-19 status, age in years and sex were almost always included in the sample metadata. The repertoires were released in a freely available public database meant as a resource for research on the immune response to SARS-CoV-2. Overall study outcomes, separate from this receptor: Clinical and demographic metadata were provided uncurated, with the amount varying by source and participant.

The CDR3 runs 12 amino acids, cysteine and phenylalanine included. Of the read, only the CDR3 DNA is kept; its 36 bases are in frame from base 1. Per the germline V gene (reference sequence), GTSNPN is the CDR1 and SVGIG is the CDR2. V and J are trimmed by 2 bases and 6 bases, and the gene matches miss 2 bases of the junction. The collaborating institutions used their own protocols to collect whole blood in K2EDTA tubes. For TCRbeta analysis, collaborator samples were shipped as frozen whole blood, as isolated PBMCs, or as DNA extracted from either sample type. Regarding this clone: Its binding antigen is unknown. The input lacks base qualities; no much larger clone sits a single base away.

TCRbeta CDR3 regions were amplified from genomic DNA by means of the immunoSEQ Assay, a bias-controlled multiplex PCR. Per the authors' processing: The number of nucleated cells in each sample was estimated by amplification of reference gene primers within the assay. Sequence reads were collapsed and filtered to measure the absolute abundance of every unique TCRbeta CDR3 rearrangement. For each sample, productive Simpson clonality was calculated as the square root of Simpson's diversity index over productive rearrangements. TCRdb holds this immuneACCESS table with in-frame rearrangements only. Some clones are missing; in checked studies, unresolved V genes explain under half, and the rest has no known cause. V and J calls and clone size are as listed in that table; D and trimming were resolved from the DNA. The sample yields approximately 150,000 clones; around 87% were counted once. The ten largest account for less than 10% of the sample.

Material: peripheral blood. This chain joins TRBV30 to TRBJ1-2; a stretch of 8 junction bases matches TRBD1. The receptor was derived from a woman aged 50 to 65 with active or convalescent COVID-19. Here is the DNA: TGTGCCTGGAGTCAGGGGGCCCATGGCTACACCTTC. It translates as CAWSQGAHGYTF.